Included here is one T cell receptor beta chain sequence, with context. Sequenced material consisted of expressed TCRB transcripts (all of the isolated RNA was reverse transcribed). Sequenced by immunoSEQ multiplex PCR; TCRdb stores in-frame clones only, minus some. The table records 680,000 or so clones, around 15% of them present only once. These data are taken from a study of beta chain features in type 1 diabetes. The CDR3 is 14 residues long. Germline V gives CDR1 SNHLY, CDR2 FYNNEI. V lost 6 bases and J lost 7, with 18 bases in between. V is TRBV2 and J is TRBJ1-1; perhaps TRBD1 as D (6 bases). This clonotype was obtained from a man younger than 30 in good health. The sample comprised naive CD4+ T cells from blood. The CDR3 DNA reads as TGTGCCAGCAGAGAACATTCAGGGGACCGTGAAGCTTTCTTT. Its translation: CASREHSGDREAFF. Full variable domain (outside the CDR3, taken from reference TRBV2 and TRBJ1-1): EPEVTQTPSHQVTQMGQEVILRCVPISNHLYFYWYRQILGQKVEFLVSFYNNEISEKSEIFDDQFSVERPDGSNFTLKIRSTKLEDSAMYFCASREHSGDREAFFGQGTRLTVV.